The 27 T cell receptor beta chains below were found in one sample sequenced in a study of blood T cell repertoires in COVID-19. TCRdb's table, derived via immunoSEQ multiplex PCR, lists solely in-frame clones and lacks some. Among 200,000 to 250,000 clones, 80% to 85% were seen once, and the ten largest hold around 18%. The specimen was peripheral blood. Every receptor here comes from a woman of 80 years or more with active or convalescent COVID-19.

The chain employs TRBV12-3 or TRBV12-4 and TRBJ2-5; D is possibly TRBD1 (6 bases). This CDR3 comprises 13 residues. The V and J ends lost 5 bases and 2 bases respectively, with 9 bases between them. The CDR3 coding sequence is TGTGCCAGCAGTGGACAGATTCAAGAGACCCAGTACTTC. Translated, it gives CASSGQIQETQYF.

DNA for the CDR3: TGTGCCAGCGGCAGGTCTTGGACCGGGGAGCTGTTTTTT. It is translated as CASGRSWTGELFF. This chain links TRBV2 with TRBJ2-2, with no clear D. Trimming removed 8 bases at V and 5 bases at J, with 12 bases between. This CDR3 contains 13 residues. Germline-derived CDR1 and CDR2 are SNHLY and FYNNEI. Combining the CDR3 with reference TRBV2 and TRBJ2-2 gives the whole variable domain EPEVTQTPSHQVTQMGQEVILRCVPISNHLYFYWYRQILGQKVEFLVSFYNNEISEKSEIFDDQFSVERPDGSNFTLKIRSTKLEDSAMYFCASGRSWTGELFFGEGSRLTVL.

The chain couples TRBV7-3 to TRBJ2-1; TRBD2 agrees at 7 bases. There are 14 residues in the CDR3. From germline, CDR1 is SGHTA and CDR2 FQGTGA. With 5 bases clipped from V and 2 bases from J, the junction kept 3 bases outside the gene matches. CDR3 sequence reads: CASSPGLPYNEQFF. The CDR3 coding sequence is TGTGCCAGCAGCCCGGGACTACCCTACAATGAGCAGTTCTTC.

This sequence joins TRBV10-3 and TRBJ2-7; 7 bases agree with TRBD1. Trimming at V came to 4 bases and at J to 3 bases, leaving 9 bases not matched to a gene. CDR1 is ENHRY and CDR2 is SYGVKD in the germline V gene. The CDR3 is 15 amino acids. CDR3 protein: CAISATGSPLYEQYF. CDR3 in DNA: TGTGCCATCAGTGCGACAGGGTCCCCCCTCTACGAGCAGTACTTC.

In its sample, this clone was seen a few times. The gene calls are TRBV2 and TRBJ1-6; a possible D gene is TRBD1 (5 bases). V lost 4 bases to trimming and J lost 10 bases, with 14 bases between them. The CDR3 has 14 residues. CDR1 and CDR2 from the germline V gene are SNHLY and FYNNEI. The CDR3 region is CASSGLGAESPLHF. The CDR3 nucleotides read TGTGCCAGCAGTGGGTTAGGGGCGGAATCACCCCTCCACTTT.

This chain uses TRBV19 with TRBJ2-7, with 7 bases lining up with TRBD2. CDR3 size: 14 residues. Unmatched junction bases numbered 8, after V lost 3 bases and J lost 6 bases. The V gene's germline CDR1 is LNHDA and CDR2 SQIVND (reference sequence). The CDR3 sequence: CASSIGSGVSEQYF. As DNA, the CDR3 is TGTGCCAGTAGTATTGGGAGCGGGGTCTCCGAGCAGTACTTC. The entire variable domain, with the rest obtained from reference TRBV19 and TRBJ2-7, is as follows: DGGITQSPKYLFRKEGQNVTLSCEQNLNHDAMYWYRQDPGQGLRLIYYSQIVNDFQKGDIAEGYSVSREKKESFPLTVTSAQKNPTAFYLCASSIGSGVSEQYFGPGTRLTVT.

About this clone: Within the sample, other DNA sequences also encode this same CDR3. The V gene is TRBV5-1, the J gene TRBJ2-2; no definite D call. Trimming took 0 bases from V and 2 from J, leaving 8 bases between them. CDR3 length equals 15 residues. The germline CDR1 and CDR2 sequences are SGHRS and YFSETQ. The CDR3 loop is CASSLVAGNTGELFF. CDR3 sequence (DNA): TGCGCCAGCAGCTTGGTCGCAGGAAACACCGGGGAGCTGTTTTTT. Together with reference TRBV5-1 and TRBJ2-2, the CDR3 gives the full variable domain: KAGVTQTPRYLIKTRGQQVTLSCSPISGHRSVSWYQQTPGQGLQFLFEYFSETQRNKGNFPGRFSGRQFSNSRSEMNVSTLELGDSALYLCASSLVAGNTGELFFGEGSRLTVL.

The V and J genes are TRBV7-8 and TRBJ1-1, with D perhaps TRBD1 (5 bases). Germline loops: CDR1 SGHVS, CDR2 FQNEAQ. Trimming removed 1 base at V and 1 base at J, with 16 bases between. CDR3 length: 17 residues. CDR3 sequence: CASSLGDLARPNTEAFF. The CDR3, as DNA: TGTGCCAGCAGCTTAGGGGACTTGGCCAGACCGAACACTGAAGCTTTCTTT.

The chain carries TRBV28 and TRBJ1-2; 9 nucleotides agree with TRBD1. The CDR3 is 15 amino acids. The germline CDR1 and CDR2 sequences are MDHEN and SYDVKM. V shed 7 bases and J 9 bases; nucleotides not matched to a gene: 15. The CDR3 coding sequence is TGTGCCAGCAAACGGGAGGGACAGGGATTATGGAGCTACACCTTC. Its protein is CASKREGQGLWSYTF.

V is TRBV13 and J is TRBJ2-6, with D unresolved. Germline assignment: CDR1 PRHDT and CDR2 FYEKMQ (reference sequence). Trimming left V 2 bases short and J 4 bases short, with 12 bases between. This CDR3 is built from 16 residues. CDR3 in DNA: TGTGCCAGCAGCTTAACCTCCAGTTCGGGGGCCAACGTCCTGACTTTC. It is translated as CASSLTSSSGANVLTF.

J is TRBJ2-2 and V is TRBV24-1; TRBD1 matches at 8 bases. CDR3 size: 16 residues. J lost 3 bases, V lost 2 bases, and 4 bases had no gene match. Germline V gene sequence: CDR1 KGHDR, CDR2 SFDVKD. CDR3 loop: CATSDSGTGYTGELFF. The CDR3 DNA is TGTGCCACCAGTGATTCCGGGACAGGATACACCGGGGAGCTGTTTTTT.

CDR3 sequence: CASSQERQAPMNNSPLHF. As DNA, the CDR3 is TGCGCCAGCAGCCAAGAGCGACAGGCGCCCATGAATAATTCACCCCTCCACTTT. The rearrangement uses TRBV4-3 and TRBJ1-6; a weak D match, TRBD1 (6 bases). The V gene's germline CDR1 is LGHNA and CDR2 YSLEER. Trimming removed 0 bases at V and 5 bases at J, with 17 bases between. The CDR3 extends over 18 amino acids.

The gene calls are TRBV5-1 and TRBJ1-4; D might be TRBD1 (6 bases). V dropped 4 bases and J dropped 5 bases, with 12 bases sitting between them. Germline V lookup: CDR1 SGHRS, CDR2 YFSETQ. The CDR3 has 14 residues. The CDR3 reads CASSPTGKNEKLFF. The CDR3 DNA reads TGCGCCAGCAGCCCTACAGGGAAGAATGAAAAACTGTTTTTT. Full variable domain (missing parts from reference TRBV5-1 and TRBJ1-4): KAGVTQTPRYLIKTRGQQVTLSCSPISGHRSVSWYQQTPGQGLQFLFEYFSETQRNKGNFPGRFSGRQFSNSRSEMNVSTLELGDSALYLCASSPTGKNEKLFFGSGTQLSVL.

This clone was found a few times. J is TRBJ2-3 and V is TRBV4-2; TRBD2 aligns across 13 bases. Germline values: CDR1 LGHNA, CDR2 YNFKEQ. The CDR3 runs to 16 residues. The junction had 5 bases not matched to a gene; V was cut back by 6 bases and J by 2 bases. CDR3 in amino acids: CASSRTSGSNTDTQYF. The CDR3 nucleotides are TGTGCCAGCAGTCGGACTAGCGGGAGCAACACAGATACGCAGTATTTT.

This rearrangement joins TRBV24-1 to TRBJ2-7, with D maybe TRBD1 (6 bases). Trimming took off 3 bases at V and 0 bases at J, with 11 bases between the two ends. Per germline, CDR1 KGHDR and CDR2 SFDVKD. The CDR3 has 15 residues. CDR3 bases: TGTGCCACCAGTGATAGTAACAGGGACTCCTACGAGCAGTACTTC. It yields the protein CATSDSNRDSYEQYF.

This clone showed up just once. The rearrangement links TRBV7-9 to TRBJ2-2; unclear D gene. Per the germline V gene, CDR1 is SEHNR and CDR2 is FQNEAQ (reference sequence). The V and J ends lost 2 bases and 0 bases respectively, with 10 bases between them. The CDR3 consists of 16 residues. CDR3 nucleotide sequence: TGTGCCAGCAGCTTACGCGGTCGGGCGAACACCGGGGAGCTGTTTTTT. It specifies CASSLRGRANTGELFF.

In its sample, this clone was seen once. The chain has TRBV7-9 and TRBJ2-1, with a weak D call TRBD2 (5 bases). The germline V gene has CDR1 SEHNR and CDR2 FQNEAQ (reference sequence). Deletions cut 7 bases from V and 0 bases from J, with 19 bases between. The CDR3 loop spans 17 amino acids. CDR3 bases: TGTGCCAGCATCCCCGGCGGGCAATGGGCCTCCTACAATGAGCAGTTCTTC. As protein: CASIPGGQWASYNEQFF.

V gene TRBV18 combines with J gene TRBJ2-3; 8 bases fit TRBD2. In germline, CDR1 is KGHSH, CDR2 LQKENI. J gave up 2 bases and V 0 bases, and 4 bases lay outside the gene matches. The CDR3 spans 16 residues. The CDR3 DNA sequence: TGTGCCAGCTCACCACCGGCGGGGGGCCCCACAGATACGCAGTATTTT. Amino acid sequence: CASSPPAGGPTDTQYF.

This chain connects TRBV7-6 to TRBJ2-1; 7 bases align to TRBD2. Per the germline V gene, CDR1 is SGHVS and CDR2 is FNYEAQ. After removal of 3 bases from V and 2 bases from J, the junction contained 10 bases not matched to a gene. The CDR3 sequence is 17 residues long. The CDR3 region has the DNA TGTGCCAGCAGCTTGACCCCTGCGGGGGTTACCTACAATGAGCAGTTCTTC. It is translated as CASSLTPAGVTYNEQFF.

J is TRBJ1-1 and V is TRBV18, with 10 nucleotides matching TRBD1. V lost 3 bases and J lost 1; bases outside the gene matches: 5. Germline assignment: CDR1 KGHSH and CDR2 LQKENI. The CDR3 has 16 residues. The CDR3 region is CASSPDRGLRNTEAFF. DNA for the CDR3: TGTGCCAGCTCACCCGACAGGGGGCTGAGGAACACTGAAGCTTTCTTT.

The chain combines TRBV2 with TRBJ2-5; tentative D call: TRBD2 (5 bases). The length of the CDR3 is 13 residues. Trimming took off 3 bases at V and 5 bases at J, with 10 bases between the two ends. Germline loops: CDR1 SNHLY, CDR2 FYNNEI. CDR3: CASSERVGETQYF. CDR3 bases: TGTGCCAGCAGTGAGAGGGTGGGCGAGACCCAGTACTTC.

CDR3 residues: CASSYSTRGRDTEAFF. DNA for the CDR3: TGTGCCAGCAGTTACTCGACCAGGGGAAGGGACACTGAAGCTTTCTTT. This sequence joins TRBV6-6 and TRBJ1-1, with D possibly matching TRBD1 (6 bases). The germline gives CDR1 MNHNY, CDR2 SVGAGI (reference sequence). This CDR3 has 16 residues. V lost 0 bases and J 3 bases, leaving 14 bases between the germline ends.

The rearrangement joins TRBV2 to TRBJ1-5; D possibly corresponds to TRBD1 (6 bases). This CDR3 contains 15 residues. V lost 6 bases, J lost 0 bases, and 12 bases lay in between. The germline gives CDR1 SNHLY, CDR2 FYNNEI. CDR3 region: CASRFGTLSNQPQHF. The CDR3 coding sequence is TGTGCCAGCAGATTCGGGACACTTAGCAATCAGCCCCAGCATTTT.

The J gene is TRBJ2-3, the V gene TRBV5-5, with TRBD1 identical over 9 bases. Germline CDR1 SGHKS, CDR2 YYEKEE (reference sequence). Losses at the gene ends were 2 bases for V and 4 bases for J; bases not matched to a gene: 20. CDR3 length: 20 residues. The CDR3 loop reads CASSFPVGTGIGGDADTQYF. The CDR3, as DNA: TGTGCCAGCAGCTTCCCGGTGGGGACAGGGATAGGGGGAGACGCAGATACGCAGTATTTT.

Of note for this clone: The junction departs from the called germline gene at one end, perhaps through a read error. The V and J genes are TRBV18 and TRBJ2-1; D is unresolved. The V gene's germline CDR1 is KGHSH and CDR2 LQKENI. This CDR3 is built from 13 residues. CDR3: CASSSPADNEQFF. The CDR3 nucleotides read TGTGCCAGCTCATCACCCGCAGACAATGAGCAGTTCTTC.

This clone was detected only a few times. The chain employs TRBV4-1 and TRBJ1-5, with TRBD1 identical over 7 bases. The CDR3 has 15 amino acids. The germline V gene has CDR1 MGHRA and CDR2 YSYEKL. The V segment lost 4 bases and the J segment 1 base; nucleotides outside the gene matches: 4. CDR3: CASSPGGQSNQPQHF. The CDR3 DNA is TGCGCCAGCAGCCCCGGGGGACAGAGCAATCAGCCCCAGCATTTT.

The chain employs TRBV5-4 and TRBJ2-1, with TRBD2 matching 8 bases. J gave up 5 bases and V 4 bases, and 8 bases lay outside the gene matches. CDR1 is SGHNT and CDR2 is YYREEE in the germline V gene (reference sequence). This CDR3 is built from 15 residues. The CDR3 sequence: CASSPGLAGHNEQFF. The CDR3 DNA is TGTGCCAGCAGCCCGGGGCTAGCGGGCCACAATGAGCAGTTCTTC. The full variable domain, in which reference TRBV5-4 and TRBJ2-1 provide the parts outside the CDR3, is ETGVTQSPTHLIKTRGQQVTLRCSSQSGHNTVSWYQQALGQGPQFIFQYYREEENGRGNFPPRFSGLQFPNYSSELNVNALELDDSALYLCASSPGLAGHNEQFFGPGTRLTVL.